The clone carrying this T cell receptor beta chain was counted once. The antigen is unknown. CDR3 size: 15 residues. Trimming removed 4 bases from V and 2 bases from J; junction bases left unmatched: 5. Germline lookup yields CDR1 LNHDA and CDR2 SQIVND (reference sequence). Profiling relied on immunoSEQ multiplex PCR, and the TCRdb table lists in-frame clones only, not all of them. The data hold some 170,000 clones, with less than 90% observed a single time. The sample originates from a study of cytomegalovirus exposure and HLA in healthy donors. Study-wide results and limits: The study listed about 150 cytomegalovirus-associated TCR beta chains. Specificity for CMV antigens was confirmed in vitro for a few of the CMV-associated chains.

The TCR comes from a woman between 25 and 40 years old in good health and CMV-seronegative. The sample was PBMCs. The chain has TRBV19 and TRBJ2-3, with 8 bases aligning to TRBD2. The DNA for the CDR3 is TGTGCCAGTAGTAAATCGGGGGGGGCCACAGATACGCAGTATTTT. Protein: CASSKSGGATDTQYF.